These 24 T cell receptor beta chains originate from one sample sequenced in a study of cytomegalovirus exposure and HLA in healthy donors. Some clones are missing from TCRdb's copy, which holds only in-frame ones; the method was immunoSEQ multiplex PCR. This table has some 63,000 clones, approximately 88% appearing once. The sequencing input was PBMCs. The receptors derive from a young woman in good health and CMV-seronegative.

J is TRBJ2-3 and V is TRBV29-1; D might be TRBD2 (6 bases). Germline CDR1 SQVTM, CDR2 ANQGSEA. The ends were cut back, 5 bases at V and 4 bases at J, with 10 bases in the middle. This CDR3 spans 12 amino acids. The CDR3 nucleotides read TGCAGCGTTCATACGGGGGCAGATACGCAGTATTTT. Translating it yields CSVHTGADTQYF.

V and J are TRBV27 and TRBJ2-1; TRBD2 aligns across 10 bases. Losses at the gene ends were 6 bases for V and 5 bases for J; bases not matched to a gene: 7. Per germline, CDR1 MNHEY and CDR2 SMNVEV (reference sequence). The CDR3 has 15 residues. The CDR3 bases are TGTGCCAGCAGGCCGTGGACTAGCGGAAACAATGAGCAGTTCTTC. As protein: CASRPWTSGNNEQFF.

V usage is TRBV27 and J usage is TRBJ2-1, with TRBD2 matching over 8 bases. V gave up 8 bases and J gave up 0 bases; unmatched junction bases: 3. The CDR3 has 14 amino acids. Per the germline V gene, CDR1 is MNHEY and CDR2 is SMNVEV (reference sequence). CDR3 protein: CASRGLVSYNEQFF. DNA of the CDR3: TGTGCCAGCCGGGGACTAGTCTCCTACAATGAGCAGTTCTTC.

CDR3 amino acids: CATIDSAIYGYTF. The CDR3 nucleotides are TGTGCCACTATAGACAGCGCGATCTATGGCTACACCTTC. The chain uses TRBV2 and TRBJ1-2; D may be TRBD1 (5 bases). CDR1 is SNHLY, CDR2 FYNNEI, per germline. The CDR3 is 13 residues long. Trimming removed 10 bases from V and 4 bases from J, with 16 bases in between.

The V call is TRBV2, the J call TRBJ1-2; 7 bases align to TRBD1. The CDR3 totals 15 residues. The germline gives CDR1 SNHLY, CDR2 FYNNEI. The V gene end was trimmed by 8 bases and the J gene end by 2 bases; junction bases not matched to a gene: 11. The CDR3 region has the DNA TGTGCCAGCGAACGACTACAGGGGAAAAACTATGGCTACACCTTC. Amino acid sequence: CASERLQGKNYGYTF.

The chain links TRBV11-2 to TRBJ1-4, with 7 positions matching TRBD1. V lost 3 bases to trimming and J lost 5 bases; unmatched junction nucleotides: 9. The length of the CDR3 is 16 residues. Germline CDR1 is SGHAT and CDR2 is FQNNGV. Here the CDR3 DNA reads TGTGCCAGCAGCTTGGCCAGACAGGGATCAAATGAAAAACTGTTTTTT. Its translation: CASSLARQGSNEKLFF.

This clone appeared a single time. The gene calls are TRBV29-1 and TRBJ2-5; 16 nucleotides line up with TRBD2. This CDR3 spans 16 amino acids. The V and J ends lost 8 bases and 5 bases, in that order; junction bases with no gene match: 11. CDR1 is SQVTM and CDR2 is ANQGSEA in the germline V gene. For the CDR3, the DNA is TGCAGCTCTATGGGGACTAGCGGGAGGGCCAGGGAGACCCAGTACTTC. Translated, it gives CSSMGTSGRARETQYF. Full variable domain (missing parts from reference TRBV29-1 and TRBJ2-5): SAVISQKPSRDICQRGTSLTIQCQVDSQVTMMFWYRQQPGQSLTLIATANQGSEATYESGFVIDKFPISRPNLTFSTLTVSNMSPEDSSIYLCSSMGTSGRARETQYFGPGTRLLVL.

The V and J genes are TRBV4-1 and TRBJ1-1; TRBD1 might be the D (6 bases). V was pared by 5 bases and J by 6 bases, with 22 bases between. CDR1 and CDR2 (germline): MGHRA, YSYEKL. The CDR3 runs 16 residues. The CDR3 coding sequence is TGCGCCAGCAGCGGGTACGTGGTCGGGGGGGGCCCTGAAGCTTTCTTT. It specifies CASSGYVVGGGPEAFF.

CDR3 region: CASSPTGNTEAFF. The DNA of the CDR3 is TGCGCCAGCAGCCCTACGGGAAACACTGAAGCTTTCTTT. The genes are TRBV4-1 and TRBJ1-1; D remains ambiguous. V dropped 4 bases and J dropped 2 bases, with 8 bases sitting between them. The CDR3 spans 13 residues. Per the germline V gene, CDR1 is MGHRA and CDR2 is YSYEKL.

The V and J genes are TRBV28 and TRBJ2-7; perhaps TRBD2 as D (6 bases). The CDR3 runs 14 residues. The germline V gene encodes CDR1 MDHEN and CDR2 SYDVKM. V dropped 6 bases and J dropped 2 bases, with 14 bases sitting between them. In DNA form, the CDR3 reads TGTGCCAGCAGGTCGTCGGGGGTTCCCTACGAGCAGTACTTC. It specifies CASRSSGVPYEQYF.

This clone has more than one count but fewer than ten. CDR3 DNA: TGTGCCAGCAGCTTCACCGGGACAGCACTGTACGAGCAGTACTTC. Translated, it gives CASSFTGTALYEQYF. The V gene is TRBV11-2, the J gene TRBJ2-7; 7 bases map to TRBD1. Per the germline V gene, CDR1 is SGHAT and CDR2 is FQNNGV. V was clipped by 3 bases and J by 4 bases; unmatched bases: 9. The CDR3 sequence is 15 residues long. Together with reference TRBV11-2 and TRBJ2-7, the CDR3 gives the full variable domain: EAGVAQSPRYKIIEKRQSVAFWCNPISGHATLYWYQQILGQGPKLLIQFQNNGVVDDSQLPKDRFSAERLKGVDSTLKIQPAKLEDSAVYLCASSFTGTALYEQYFGPGTRLTVT.

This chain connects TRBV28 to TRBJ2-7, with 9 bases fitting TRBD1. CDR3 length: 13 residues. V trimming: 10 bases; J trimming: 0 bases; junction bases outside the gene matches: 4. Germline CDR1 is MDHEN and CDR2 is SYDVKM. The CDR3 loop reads CATWDRVSYEQYF. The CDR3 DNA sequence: TGTGCCACCTGGGACAGGGTCTCCTACGAGCAGTACTTC.

The CDR3 reads CASSYAGERTEAFF. In nucleotides, the CDR3 is TGTGCCAGCAGTTACGCAGGGGAGAGGACTGAAGCTTTCTTT. J is TRBJ1-1 and V is TRBV6-6; D might be TRBD1 (6 bases). The CDR3 contains 14 residues. With 2 bases removed from V and 5 bases from J, the gap between germline ends came to 12 bases. Per the germline V gene, CDR1 is MNHNY and CDR2 is SVGAGI (reference sequence).

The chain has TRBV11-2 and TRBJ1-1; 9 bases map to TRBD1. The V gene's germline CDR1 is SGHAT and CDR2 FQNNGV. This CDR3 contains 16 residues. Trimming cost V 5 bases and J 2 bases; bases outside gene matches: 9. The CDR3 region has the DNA TGTGCCAGCAGCCGGCCCGACAGGGGGATCAACACTGAAGCTTTCTTT. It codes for CASSRPDRGINTEAFF.

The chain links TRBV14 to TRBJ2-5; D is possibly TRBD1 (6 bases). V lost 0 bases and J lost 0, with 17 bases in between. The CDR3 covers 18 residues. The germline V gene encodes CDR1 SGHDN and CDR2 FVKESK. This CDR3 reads CASSQDWVTGSYQETQYF. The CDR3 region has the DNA TGTGCCAGCAGCCAAGATTGGGTGACAGGAAGCTACCAAGAGACCCAGTACTTC.

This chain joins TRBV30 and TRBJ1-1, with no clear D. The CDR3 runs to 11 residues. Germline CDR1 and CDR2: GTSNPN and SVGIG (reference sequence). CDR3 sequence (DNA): TGTGCTTGGTCCCCAGGAGGTGAAGCTTTCTTT. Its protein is CAWSPGGEAFF.

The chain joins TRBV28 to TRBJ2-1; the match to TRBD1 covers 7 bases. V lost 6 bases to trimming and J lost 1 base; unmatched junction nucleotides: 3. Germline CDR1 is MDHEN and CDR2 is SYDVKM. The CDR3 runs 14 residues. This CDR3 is CASSDRASYNEQFF. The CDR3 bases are TGTGCCAGCAGCGACAGGGCGTCCTACAATGAGCAGTTCTTC.

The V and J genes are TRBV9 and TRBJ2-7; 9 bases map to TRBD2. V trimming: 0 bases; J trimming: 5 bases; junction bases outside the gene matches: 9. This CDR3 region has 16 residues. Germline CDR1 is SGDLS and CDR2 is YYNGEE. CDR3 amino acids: CASSVGASGMVNEQYF. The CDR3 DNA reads TGTGCCAGCAGCGTAGGGGCTAGCGGGATGGTTAACGAGCAGTACTTC.

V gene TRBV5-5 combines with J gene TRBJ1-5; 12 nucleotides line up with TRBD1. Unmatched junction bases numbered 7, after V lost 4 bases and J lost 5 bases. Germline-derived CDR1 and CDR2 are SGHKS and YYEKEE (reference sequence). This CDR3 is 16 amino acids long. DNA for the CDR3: TGTGCCAGCAGCCGTGGGGACAGGGGGCGCGATCAGCCCCAGCATTTT. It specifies CASSRGDRGRDQPQHF.

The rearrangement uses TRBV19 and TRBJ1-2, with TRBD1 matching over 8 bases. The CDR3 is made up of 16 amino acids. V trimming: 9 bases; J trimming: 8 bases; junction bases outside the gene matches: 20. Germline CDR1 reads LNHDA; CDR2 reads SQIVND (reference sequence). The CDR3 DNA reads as TGTGCCAGCAGAAATACCGGCCGGGACAGGACACAAGGCTACACCTTC. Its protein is CASRNTGRDRTQGYTF.

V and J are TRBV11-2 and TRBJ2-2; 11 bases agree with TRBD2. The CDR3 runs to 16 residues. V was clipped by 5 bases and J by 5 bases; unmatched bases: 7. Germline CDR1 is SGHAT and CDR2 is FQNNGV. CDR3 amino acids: CASSRGLAGRTGELFF. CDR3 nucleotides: TGTGCCAGCAGCCGAGGACTAGCGGGTCGTACCGGGGAGCTGTTTTTT.

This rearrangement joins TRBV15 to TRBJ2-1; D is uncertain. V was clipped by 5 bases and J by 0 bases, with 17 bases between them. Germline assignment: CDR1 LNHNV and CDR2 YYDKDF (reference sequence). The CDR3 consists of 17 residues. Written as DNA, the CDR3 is TGTGCCACCAGCGTCCTGTGGCGGCTTACCTCCTACAATGAGCAGTTCTTC. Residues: CATSVLWRLTSYNEQFF. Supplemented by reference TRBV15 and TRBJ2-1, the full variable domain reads DAMVIQNPRYQVTQFGKPVTLSCSQTLNHNVMYWYQQKSSQAPKLLFHYYDKDFNNEADTPDNFQSRRPNTSFCFLDIRSPGLGDTAMYLCATSVLWRLTSYNEQFFGPGTRLTVL.

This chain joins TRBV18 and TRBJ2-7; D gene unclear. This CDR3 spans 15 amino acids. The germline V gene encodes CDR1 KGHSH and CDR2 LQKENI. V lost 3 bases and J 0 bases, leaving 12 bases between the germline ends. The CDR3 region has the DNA TGTGCCAGCTCACCGGAGTGGAGTAGCTCCTACGAGCAGTACTTC. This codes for CASSPEWSSSYEQYF.

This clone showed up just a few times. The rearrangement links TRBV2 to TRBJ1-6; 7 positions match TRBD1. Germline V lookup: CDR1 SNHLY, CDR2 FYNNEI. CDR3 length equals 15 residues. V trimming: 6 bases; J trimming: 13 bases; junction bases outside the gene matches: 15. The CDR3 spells CASRRGLVRDAPLHF. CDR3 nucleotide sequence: TGTGCCAGCAGGAGGGGGCTGGTTAGGGACGCGCCCCTCCACTTT.